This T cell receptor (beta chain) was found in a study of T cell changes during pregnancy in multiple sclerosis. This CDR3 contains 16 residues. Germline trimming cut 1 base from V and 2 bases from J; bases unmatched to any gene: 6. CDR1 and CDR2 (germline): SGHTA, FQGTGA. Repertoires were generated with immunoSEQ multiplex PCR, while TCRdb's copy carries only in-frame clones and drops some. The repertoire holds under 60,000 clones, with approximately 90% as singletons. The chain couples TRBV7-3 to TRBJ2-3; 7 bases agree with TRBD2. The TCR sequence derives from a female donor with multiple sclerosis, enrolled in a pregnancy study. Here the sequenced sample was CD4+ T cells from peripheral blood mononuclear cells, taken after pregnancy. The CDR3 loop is CASSLMASGITDTQYF. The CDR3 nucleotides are TGTGCCAGCAGCTTAATGGCTAGCGGTATCACAGATACGCAGTATTTT.